This T cell receptor beta chain was documented in a study of T cells in localized non-small cell lung cancer. Study-wide results and caveats: In adjacent lung appeared a median around 62 of the top 100 tumor clones.

Trimming pared 8 bases from V and 5 bases from J, leaving 13 bases between. There are 13 residues in the CDR3. Germline CDR1 is SNHLY and CDR2 is FYNNEI. Assay: immunoSEQ multiplex PCR; the TCRdb copy retains only in-frame clones and omits some. The table lists under 100,000 clones, around 90% of them singletons, with under 25% in the top ten. Note on this clone: Its antigen is not identified.

The rearrangement links TRBV2 to TRBJ2-1, with D unresolved. Specimen: peripheral blood, collected before any cancer treatment. The origin of this receptor is a woman aged 40 to 75 with stage I squamous cell lung carcinoma. The CDR3 DNA reads as TGTGCCAGCGGCTGGGCAAGAGACAATGAGCAGTTCTTC. It specifies CASGWARDNEQFF.